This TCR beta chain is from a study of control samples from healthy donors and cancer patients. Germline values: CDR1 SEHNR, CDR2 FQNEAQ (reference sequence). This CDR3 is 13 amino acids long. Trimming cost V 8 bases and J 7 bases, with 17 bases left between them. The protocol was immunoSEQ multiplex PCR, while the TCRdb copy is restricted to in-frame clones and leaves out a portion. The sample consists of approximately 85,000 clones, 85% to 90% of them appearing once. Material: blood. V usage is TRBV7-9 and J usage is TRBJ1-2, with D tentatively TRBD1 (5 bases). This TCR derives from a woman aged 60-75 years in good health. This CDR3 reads CASRDGAFTGYTF. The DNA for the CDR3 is TGTGCCAGCCGGGACGGAGCCTTCACTGGCTACACCTTC.